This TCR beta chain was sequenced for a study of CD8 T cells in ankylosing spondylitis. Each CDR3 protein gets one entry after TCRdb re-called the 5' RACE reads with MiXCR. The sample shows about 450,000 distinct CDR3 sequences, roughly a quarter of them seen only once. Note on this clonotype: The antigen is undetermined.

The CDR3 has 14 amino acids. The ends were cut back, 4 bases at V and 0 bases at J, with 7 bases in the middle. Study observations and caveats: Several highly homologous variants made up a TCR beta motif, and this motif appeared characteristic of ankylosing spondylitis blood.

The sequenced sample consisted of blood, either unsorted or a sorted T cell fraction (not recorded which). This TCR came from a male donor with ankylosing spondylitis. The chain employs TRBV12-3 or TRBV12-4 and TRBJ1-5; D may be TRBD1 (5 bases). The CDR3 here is CASSSTDSNQPQHF. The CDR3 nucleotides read TGTGCCAGCAGTTCGACAGATAGCAATCAGCCCCAGCATTTT.